This is a list of T cell receptor beta chains from one sample in a study of early T cells in non-severe SARS-CoV-2 infection. TCRdb independently ran MiXCR on the 5' RACE reads; one entry per CDR3 protein. The repertoire has 110,000 or so distinct CDR3 sequences, 12% of them found once; the top ten carry around 2.9%. Sequences were obtained from whole blood. These receptors originate from an adult who was a healthcare worker with PCR-confirmed SARS-CoV-2 infection or an uninfected control (not recorded which). Both conserved end residues are part of each CDR3. D genes are given only for firm matches. The size of a clone is reported for some rows only, either as once, few or many, or as a class for expanded clones.

J gene | clone size | V gene | D gene | CDR3 DNA | CDR3 protein
TRBJ1-1 | - | TRBV11-2 | - | TGTGCCAGCAGCTCCCCGTCGTCGAACACTGAAGCTTTCTTT | CASSSPSSNTEAFF
TRBJ1-1 | few | TRBV11-1 | - | TGTGCCAGCAGCTTAGTTGCGGAAGTTGAAGCTTTCTTT | CASSLVAEVEAFF
TRBJ2-7 | - | TRBV10-3 | - | TGTGCCATCAGTGAGTCTATGGAGCAGTACTTC | CAISESMEQYF
TRBJ1-5 | many | TRBV6-5 | TRBD1 | TGTGCCAGCAGAACAGGGGGCAATCAGCCCCAGCATTTT | CASRTGGNQPQHF
TRBJ2-2 | few | TRBV9 | - | TGTGCCAGCAGCGTAGAGGGGGTTAGCACCGGGGAGCTGTTTTTT | CASSVEGVSTGELFF
TRBJ2-4 | - | TRBV12-3/TRBV12-4 | TRBD2 | TGTGCCAGCAGGGAGGCCGGGACTAGCAAAAACATTCAGTACTTC | CASREAGTSKNIQYF
TRBJ2-2 | many | TRBV5-1 | - | TGCGCCAGCAGCTTGTGGGAAGGCGGGGAGCTGTTTTTT | CASSLWEGGELFF
TRBJ2-5 | many | TRBV20-1 | TRBD2 | TGCAGTGCACGGACTAGCGGGAGTAGGACCCAGTACTTC | CSARTSGSRTQYF
TRBJ2-6 | - | TRBV27 | - | TGTGCCAGCAGTTTCCAGGGGAAAGGGGCCAACGTCCTGACTTTC | CASSFQGKGANVLTF
TRBJ2-7 | few | TRBV24-1 | - | TGTGCCACCAGTGATTTGTGTGGTGTCCCCTACGAGCAGTACTTC | CATSDLCGVPYEQYF
TRBJ1-4 | - | TRBV29-1 | TRBD1 | TGCAGCGTCGCGGGACAGGGTAATGAAAAACTGTTTTTT | CSVAGQGNEKLFF
TRBJ1-1 | few | TRBV7-9 | - | TGTGCCAGCAGCTTAGACTCGGGGAACACTGAAGCTTTCTTT | CASSLDSGNTEAFF
TRBJ1-2 | - | TRBV11-3 | TRBD1 | TGTGCCAGCAGTGTCAGGGGGCAGTCTCATGGCTACACCTTC | CASSVRGQSHGYTF
TRBJ1-2 | few | TRBV30 | - | TGTGCCTGGGATGGACTTAACTATGGCTACACCTTC | CAWDGLNYGYTF
TRBJ2-5 | many | TRBV7-9 | - | TGTGCCAGCAGCTTAGCTGTGGAGACCCAGTACTTC | CASSLAVETQYF
TRBJ2-2 | many | TRBV11-2 | - | TGTGCCAGCAGCCCCCAGCCCGCCCTTACCGGGGAGCTGTTTTTT | CASSPQPALTGELFF
TRBJ2-3 | few | TRBV6-5 | - | TGTGCCAGCAGTCGACGGACCATGGGGGCGGATACGCAGTATTTT | CASSRRTMGADTQYF
TRBJ2-3 | - | TRBV10-2 | TRBD2 | TGCGCCAGCAGTGAGACTAGCGGGAGTACAGATACGCAGTATTTT | CASSETSGSTDTQYF
TRBJ2-7 | few | TRBV7-9 | - | TGTGCCAGCAGCCCGCGGACAAGCCCTAATGAGCAGTACTTC | CASSPRTSPNEQYF
TRBJ2-1 | - | TRBV2 | TRBD2 | TGTGCCAGCAGGATAGCGGGAGGGCCTAATGAGCAGTTCTTC | CASRIAGGPNEQFF
TRBJ1-2 | few | TRBV5-1 | - | TGCGCCAGCAGCTTGATAGTGGGCGGAGGCTACACCTTC | CASSLIVGGGYTF
TRBJ2-7 | - | TRBV29-1 | - | TGCAGCGTGGGGCGGAGCGGGTGGACCTACGAGCAGTACTTC | CSVGRSGWTYEQYF
TRBJ2-5 | few | TRBV14 | - | TGTGCCAGCAGCCAAGATGAAGTACGCCACCGAGGAGAGACCCAGTACTTC | CASSQDEVRHRGETQYF
TRBJ2-5 | - | TRBV20-1 | - | TGCAGTGCTACAGGGGGGCAGGAGACCCAGTACTTC | CSATGGQETQYF
TRBJ2-1 | - | TRBV29-1 | - | TGCAGCGTTGGTGGGAGACAATACAATGAGCAGTTCTTC | CSVGGRQYNEQFF
TRBJ2-1 | many | TRBV24-1 | - | TGTGCCACCGGGTCCTGGGAGAGCGGATCCAACAATGAGCAGTTCTTC | CATGSWESGSNNEQFF
TRBJ2-2 | many | TRBV6-6 | TRBD1 | TGTGCCAGCAGACATCTAGGACAGGGGGGGTTCGCCGGGGAGCTGTTTTTT | CASRHLGQGGFAGELFF
TRBJ2-3 | many | TRBV5-4 | TRBD2 | TGTGCCAGCAGCCCGGGACTAGCGGGGGGAGATACGCAGTATTTT | CASSPGLAGGDTQYF
TRBJ1-2 | many | TRBV5-8 | TRBD1 | TGTGCCAGCAGCCCCGGAGGGGGCTTAAACTATGGCTACACCTTC | CASSPGGGLNYGYTF
TRBJ1-5 | - | TRBV6-1 | - | TGTGCCAGCAGTGAAGGGGCAGCTTATAGCAATCAGCCCCAGCATTTT | CASSEGAAYSNQPQHF